The clone carrying this T cell receptor (beta chain) was detected ten times or more. Its specificity is unknown. The data derive from a study of shared clonotypes between healthy human individuals. Overall study findings and caveats: Only blood samples were collected, and tissue repertoires likely differ.

Unsorted PBMCs provided DNA that was sequenced on ten immunoSEQ deep assay plates. Clones were read by immunoSEQ multiplex PCR, and TCRdb kept only the in-frame ones, dropping some. The data show approximately 440,000 clones, with roughly three quarters seen just once and approximately 12% held by the top ten. Germline values: CDR1 SGHAT, CDR2 FQNNGV. The V gene end was trimmed by 4 bases and the J gene end by 9 bases; junction bases not matched to a gene: 9. This CDR3 is 15 amino acids long. Material for sequencing was PBMCs. The origin of this receptor is a woman in her thirties or forties in good health. Some clones in this sample may be carry-over from other donors' samples. V gene TRBV11-2 combines with J gene TRBJ2-3; 11 bases align to TRBD2. CDR3 coding DNA: TGTGCCAGCAGCTCCCTAGCGGGAGGCCCGCCCACGCAGTATTTT. Translation: CASSSLAGGPPTQYF.